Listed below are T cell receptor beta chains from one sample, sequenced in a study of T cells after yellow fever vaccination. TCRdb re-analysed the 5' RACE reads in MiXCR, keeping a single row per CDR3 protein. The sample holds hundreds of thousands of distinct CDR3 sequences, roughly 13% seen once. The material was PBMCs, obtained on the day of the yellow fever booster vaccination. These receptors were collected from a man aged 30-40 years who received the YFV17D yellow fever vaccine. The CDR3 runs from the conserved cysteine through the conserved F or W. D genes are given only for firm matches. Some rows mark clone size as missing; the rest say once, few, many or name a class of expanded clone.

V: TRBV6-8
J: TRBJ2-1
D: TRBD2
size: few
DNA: TGTGAACAGCGGGCGGGAGAGGGAGAGCAGTTCTTC
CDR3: CEQRAGEGEQFF

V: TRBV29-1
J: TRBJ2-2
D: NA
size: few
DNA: TGCAGCGTTTCATGGACCGGGGAGCTGTTTTTT
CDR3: CSVSWTGELFF

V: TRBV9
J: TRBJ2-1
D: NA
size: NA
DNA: TGTGCCAGCAGCGTGCTATCTAGAACTTTGGATGAGCAGTTCTTC
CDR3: CASSVLSRTLDEQFF

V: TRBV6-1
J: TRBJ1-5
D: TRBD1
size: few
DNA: TGTGCCAGCCGCCGAGTTGCGGGACAGGGTCCCAATCAGCCCCAGCATTTT
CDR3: CASRRVAGQGPNQPQHF

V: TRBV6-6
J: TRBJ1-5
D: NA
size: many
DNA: TGTGCCAGCACCAAAGAGGGTGGACCGATATGTGATTTT
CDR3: CASTKEGGPICDF

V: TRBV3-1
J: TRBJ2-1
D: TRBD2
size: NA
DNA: TGTGCCAGCAGCCGGGGGGGGGAGGGTGAGCAGTTCTTC
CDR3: CASSRGGEGEQFF

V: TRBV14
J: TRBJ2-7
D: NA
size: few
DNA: TGTGCCAGCAGCCAAGGGGGGTTCCCCGAGCAGTACTTC
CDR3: CASSQGGFPEQYF

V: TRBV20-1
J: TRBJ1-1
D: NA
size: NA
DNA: TGCTCCCCTGCGGAGGGGAGCGAGGGGAACACTGAAGCTTTCTTT
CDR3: CSPAEGSEGNTEAFF

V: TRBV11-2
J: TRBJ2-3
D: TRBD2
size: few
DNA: TGTGCCAGCAGCTCGCCCAGTGGGAGCGGGAGGGCCACAGATACGCAGTATTTT
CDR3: CASSSPSGSGRATDTQYF

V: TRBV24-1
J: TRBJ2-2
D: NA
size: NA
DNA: TGTGCCACCAGTGCCTCAGCGGGTCAGAACACCGGGGAGCTGTTTTTT
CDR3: CATSASAGQNTGELFF

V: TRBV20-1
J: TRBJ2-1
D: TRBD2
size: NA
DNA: TGCAGTGGGGGGGGAGCAAGCTCCTACAATGAGCAGTTCTTC
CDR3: CSGGGASSYNEQFF

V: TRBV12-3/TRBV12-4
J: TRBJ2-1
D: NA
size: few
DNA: TGTGCCAGCAGACGGGACCGGCAAACCTACAATGAGCAGTTCTTC
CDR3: CASRRDRQTYNEQFF

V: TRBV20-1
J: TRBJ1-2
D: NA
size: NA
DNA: TGCAGTGCCTCAAGGTTGGCTAACTATGGCTACACCTTC
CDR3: CSASRLANYGYTF

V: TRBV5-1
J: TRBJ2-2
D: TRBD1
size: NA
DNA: TGCGCCAGCAGCTCCAGTAGGGGGCTCACCGGGGAGCTGTTTTTT
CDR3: CASSSSRGLTGELFF